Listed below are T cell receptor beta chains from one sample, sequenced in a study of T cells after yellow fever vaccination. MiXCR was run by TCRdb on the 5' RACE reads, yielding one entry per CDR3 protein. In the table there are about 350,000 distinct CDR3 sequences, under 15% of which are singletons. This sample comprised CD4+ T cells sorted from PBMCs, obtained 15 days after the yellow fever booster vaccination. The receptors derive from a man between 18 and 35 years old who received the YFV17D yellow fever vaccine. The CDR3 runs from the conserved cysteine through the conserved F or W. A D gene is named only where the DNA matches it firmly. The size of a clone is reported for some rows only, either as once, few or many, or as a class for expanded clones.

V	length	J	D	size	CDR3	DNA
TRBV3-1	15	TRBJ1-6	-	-	CASSQVRGAGSPLHF	TGTGCCAGCAGCCAAGTGAGGGGGGCTGGTTCACCCCTCCACTTT
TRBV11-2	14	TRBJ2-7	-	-	CASSYQGIQHEQYF	TGTGCCAGCAGCTACCAGGGGATCCAGCACGAGCAGTACTTC
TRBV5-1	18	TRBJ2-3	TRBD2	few	CASSEILAGGPSTDTQYF	TGCGCCAGCAGCGAGATACTAGCGGGGGGCCCAAGCACAGATACGCAGTATTTT
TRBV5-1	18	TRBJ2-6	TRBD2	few	CASSHRLAGSSGANVLTF	TGCGCCAGCAGCCACCGACTAGCGGGCAGCTCTGGGGCCAACGTCCTGACTTTC
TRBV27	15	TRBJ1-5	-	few	CASSFLGDSNQPQHF	TGTGCCAGCAGTTTTCTGGGTGATAGCAATCAGCCCCAGCATTTT
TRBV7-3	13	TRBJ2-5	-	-	CASSVGKEETQYF	TGTGCCAGCAGCGTCGGGAAGGAGGAGACCCAGTACTTC
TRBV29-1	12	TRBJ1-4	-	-	CSYGRPAGKLFF	TGCAGCTACGGACGGCCGGCAGGAAAACTGTTTTTT
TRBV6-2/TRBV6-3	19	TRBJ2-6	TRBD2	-	CASSYVSRRGYFGANVLTF	TGTGCCAGCAGTTACGTTTCGCGGCGGGGGTACTTTGGGGCCAACGTCCTGACTTTC
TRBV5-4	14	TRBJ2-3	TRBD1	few	CASSGTGGEDTQYF	TGTGCCAGCAGCGGAACAGGGGGCGAAGATACGCAGTATTTT
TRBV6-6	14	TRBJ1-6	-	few	CASSSGRENSPLHF	TGTGCCAGCAGTTCAGGACGGGAAAATTCACCCCTCCACTTT
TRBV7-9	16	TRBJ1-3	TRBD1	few	CASSSRGRVSGNTIYF	TGTGCCAGCAGCAGCAGGGGGCGAGTATCTGGAAACACCATATATTTT
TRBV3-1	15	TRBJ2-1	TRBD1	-	CASSQVRTGPLAQFF	TGTGCCAGCAGCCAAGTTCGGACAGGGCCCTTGGCGCAGTTCTTC
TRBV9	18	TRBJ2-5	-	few	CASSVGVIGAGYQETQYF	TGTGCCAGCAGCGTAGGGGTGATAGGGGCAGGGTACCAAGAGACCCAGTACTTC
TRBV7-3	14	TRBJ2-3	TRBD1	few	CASSAGQASDTQYF	TGTGCCAGCAGCGCCGGACAGGCCTCAGATACGCAGTATTTT
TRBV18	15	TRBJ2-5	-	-	CASSPSSGGQETQYF	TGTGCCAGCTCACCGAGTAGCGGAGGGCAAGAGACCCAGTACTTC
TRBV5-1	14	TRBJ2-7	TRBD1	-	CASSFSGGSYEQYF	TGCGCCAGCAGCTTTTCAGGGGGCTCCTACGAGCAGTACTTC
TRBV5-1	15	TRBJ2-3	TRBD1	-	CASETGGLGTDTQYF	TGCGCCAGTGAAACAGGGGGCTTGGGCACAGATACGCAGTATTTT
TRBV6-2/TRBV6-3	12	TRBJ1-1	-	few	CASSYLNTEAFF	TGTGCCAGCAGTTACCTGAACACTGAAGCTTTCTTT
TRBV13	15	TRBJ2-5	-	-	CASSLARAGQETQYF	TGTGCCAGCAGCTTAGCCAGGGCGGGCCAAGAGACCCAGTACTTC
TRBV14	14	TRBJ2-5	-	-	CASSQDMGPETQYF	TGTGCCAGCAGCCAAGATATGGGTCCGGAGACCCAGTACTTC
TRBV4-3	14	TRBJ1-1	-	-	CASSQRAGNTEAFF	TGCGCCAGCAGCCAACGGGCAGGTAACACTGAAGCTTTCTTT
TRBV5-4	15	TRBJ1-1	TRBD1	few	CASSHGTARNTEAFF	TGTGCCAGCAGCCACGGGACAGCAAGGAACACTGAAGCTTTCTTT
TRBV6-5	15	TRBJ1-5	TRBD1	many	CASSYSSTGNQPQHF	TGTGCCAGCAGTTACTCTTCGACAGGGAATCAGCCCCAGCATTTT
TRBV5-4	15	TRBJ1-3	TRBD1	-	CASSRDRVTGNTIYF	TGTGCCAGCAGCAGGGACAGGGTTACGGGAAACACCATATATTTT
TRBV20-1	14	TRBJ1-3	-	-	CSARNTGTGNTIYF	TGCAGTGCTCGCAACACAGGGACTGGAAACACCATATATTTT
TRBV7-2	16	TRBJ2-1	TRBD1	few	CASSLAAAGGIYEQFF	TGTGCCAGCAGCTTAGCGGCTGCAGGGGGCATCTATGAGCAGTTCTTC
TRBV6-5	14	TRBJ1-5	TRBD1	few	CASSPTGASQPQHF	TGTGCCAGCAGCCCGACAGGGGCGAGTCAGCCCCAGCATTTT
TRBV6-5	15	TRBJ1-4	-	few	CASSDPGSTNEKLFF	TGTGCCAGCAGTGACCCAGGGTCAACTAATGAAAAACTGTTTTTT
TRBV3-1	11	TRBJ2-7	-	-	CASSLSHEQYF	TGTGCCAGCAGCCTTAGCCACGAGCAGTACTTC
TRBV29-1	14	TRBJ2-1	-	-	CSVLGTLYSNEQFF	TGCAGCGTTCTTGGGACCCTCTATTCCAATGAGCAGTTCTTC
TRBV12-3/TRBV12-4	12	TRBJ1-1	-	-	CASSGDGTEAFF	TGTGCCAGCAGTGGCGACGGGACTGAAGCTTTCTTT
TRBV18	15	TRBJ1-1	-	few	CASSPSGDANTEAFF	TGTGCCAGCTCACCGTCGGGGGACGCGAACACTGAAGCTTTCTTT
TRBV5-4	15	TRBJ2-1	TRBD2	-	CASSLTSGGPGEQFF	TGTGCCAGCAGCTTGACTAGCGGGGGGCCGGGTGAGCAGTTCTTC
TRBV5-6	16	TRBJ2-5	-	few	CASTPIEGGLGETQYF	TGTGCCAGCACCCCGATCGAGGGGGGTTTGGGGGAGACCCAGTACTTC
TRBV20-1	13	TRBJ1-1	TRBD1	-	CSASRDRNTEAFF	TGCAGTGCTAGCCGGGACAGGAACACTGAAGCTTTCTTT
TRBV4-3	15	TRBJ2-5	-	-	CASSQDFFLGGTQYF	TGCGCCAGCAGCCAAGATTTTTTTCTTGGGGGGACCCAGTACTTC